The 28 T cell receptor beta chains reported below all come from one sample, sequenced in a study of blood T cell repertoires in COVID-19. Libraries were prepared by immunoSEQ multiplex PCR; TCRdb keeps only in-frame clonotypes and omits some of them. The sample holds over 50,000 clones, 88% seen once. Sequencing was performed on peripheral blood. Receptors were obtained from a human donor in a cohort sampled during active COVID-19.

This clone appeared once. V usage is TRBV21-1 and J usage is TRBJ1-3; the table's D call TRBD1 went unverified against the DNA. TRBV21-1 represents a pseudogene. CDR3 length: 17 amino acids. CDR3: CASSKDGSLYSGNTIYF. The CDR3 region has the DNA TGTGCCAGCAGCAAAGATGGCAGTTTATACTCTGGAAACACCATATATTTT.

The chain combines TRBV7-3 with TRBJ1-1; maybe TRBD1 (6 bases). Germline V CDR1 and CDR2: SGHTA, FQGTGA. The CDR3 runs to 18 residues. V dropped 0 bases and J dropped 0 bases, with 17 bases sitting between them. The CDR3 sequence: CASSLTFEQGKLNTEAFF. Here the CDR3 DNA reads TGTGCCAGCAGCTTAACGTTCGAGCAGGGGAAACTGAACACTGAAGCTTTCTTT.

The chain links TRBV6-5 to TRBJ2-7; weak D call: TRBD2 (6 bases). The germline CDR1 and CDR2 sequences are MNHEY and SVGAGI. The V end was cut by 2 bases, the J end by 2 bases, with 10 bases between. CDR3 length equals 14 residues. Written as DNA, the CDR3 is TGTGCCAGCAGTTACGGAGGGAAAGCCTACGAGCAGTACTTC. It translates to CASSYGGKAYEQYF.

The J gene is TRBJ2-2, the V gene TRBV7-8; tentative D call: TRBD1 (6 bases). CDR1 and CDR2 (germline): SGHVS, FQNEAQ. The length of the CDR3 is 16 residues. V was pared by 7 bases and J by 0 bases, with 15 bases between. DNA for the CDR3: TGTGCCAGCACCCCACTGGCAGGGGCGAACACCGGGGAGCTGTTTTTT. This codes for CASTPLAGANTGELFF.

This chain's CDR3 is CASSLVGSGRASGANVLTF. The CDR3 DNA is TGTGCCAGCAGCTTAGTTGGTAGCGGGAGAGCCTCTGGGGCCAACGTCCTGACTTTC. The chain recombines TRBV7-2 with TRBJ2-6; 9 bases are shared with TRBD2. The CDR3 spans 19 residues. Germline V lookup: CDR1 SGHTA, CDR2 FQGNSA. The V segment lost 1 base and the J segment 0 bases; nucleotides outside the gene matches: 7.

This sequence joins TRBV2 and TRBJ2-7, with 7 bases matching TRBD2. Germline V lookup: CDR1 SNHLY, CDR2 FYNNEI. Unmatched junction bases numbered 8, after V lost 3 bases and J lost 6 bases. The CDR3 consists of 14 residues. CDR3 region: CASSDSGDLAEQYF. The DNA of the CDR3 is TGTGCCAGCAGTGACAGCGGGGATCTCGCCGAGCAGTACTTC.

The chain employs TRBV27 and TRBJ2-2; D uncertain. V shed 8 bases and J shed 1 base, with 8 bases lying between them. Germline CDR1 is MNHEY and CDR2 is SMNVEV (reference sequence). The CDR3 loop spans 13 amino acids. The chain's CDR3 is CASVLRNTGELFF. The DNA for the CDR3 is TGTGCCAGCGTGCTGCGGAACACCGGGGAGCTGTTTTTT.

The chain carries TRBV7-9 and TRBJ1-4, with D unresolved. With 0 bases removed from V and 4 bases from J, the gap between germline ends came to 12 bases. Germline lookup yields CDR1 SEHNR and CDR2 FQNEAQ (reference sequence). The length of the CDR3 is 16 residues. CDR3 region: CASSLAFLRSNEKLFF. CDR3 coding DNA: TGTGCCAGCAGCTTAGCGTTTTTACGGAGTAATGAAAAACTGTTTTTT.

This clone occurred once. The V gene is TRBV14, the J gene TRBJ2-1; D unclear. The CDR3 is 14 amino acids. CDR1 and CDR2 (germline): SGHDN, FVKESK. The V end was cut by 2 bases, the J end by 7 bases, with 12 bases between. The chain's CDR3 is CASSQPPLVNEQFF. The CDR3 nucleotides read TGTGCCAGCAGCCAACCCCCCCTTGTAAATGAGCAGTTCTTC.

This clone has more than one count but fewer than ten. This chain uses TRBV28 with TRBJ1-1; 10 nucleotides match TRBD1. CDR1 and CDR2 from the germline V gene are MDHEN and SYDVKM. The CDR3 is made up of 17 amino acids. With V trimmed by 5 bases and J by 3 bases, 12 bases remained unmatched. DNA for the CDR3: TGTGCCAGCAGTACAAGGGACAGGGGACCGTCCTACACTGAAGCTTTCTTT. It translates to CASSTRDRGPSYTEAFF.

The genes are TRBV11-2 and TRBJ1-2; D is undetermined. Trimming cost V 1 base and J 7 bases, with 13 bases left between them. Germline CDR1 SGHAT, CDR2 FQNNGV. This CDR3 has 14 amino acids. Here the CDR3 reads CASSLGVTSGGYTF. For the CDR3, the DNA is TGTGCCAGCAGCTTAGGGGTGACGTCGGGTGGCTACACCTTC.

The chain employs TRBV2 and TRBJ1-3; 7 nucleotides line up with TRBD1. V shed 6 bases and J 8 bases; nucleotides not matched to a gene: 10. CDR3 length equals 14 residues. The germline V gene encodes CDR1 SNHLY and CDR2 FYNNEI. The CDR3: CASSATGMIDTIYF. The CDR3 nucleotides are TGTGCCAGCAGCGCGACAGGGATGATTGACACCATATATTTT.

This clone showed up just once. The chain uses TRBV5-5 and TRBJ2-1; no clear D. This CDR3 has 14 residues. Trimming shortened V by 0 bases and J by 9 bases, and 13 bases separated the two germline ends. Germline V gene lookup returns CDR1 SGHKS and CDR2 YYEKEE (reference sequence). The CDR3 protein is CASSLGLITGEQFF. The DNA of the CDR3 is TGTGCCAGCAGCTTGGGTCTGATAACGGGTGAGCAGTTCTTC.

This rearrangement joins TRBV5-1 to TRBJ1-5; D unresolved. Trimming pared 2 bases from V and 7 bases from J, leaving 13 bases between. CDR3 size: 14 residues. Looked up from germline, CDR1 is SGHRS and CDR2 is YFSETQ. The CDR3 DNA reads TGCGCCAGCAGCTTAGGAGGGTTCGGACAGCCCCAGCATTTT. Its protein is CASSLGGFGQPQHF.

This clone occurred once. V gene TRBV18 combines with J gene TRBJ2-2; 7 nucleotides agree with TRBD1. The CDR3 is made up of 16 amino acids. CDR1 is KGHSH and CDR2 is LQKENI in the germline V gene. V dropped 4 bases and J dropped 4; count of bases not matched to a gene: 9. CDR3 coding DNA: TGTGCCAGCTCACAATCACAGGGGTGGAGCACCGGGGAGCTGTTTTTT. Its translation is CASSQSQGWSTGELFF.

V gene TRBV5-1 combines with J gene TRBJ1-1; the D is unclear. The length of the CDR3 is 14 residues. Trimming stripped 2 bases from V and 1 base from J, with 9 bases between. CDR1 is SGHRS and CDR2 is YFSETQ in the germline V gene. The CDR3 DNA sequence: TGCGCCAGCAGCTTAGAGGATACGAACACTGAAGCTTTCTTT. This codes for CASSLEDTNTEAFF.

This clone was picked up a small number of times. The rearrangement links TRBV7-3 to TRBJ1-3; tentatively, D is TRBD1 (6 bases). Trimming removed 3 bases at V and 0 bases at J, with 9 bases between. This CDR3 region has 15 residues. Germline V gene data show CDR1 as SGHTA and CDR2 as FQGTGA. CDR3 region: CASSFGTLSGNTIYF. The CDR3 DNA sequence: TGTGCCAGCAGCTTCGGGACACTCTCTGGAAACACCATATATTTT.

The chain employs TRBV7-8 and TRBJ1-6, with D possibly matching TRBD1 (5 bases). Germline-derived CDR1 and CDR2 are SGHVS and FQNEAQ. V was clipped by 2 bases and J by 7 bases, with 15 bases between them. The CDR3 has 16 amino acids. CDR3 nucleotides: TGTGCCAGCAGCTTATGGGTGCGGGGGGTGAATTCACCCCTCCACTTT. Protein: CASSLWVRGVNSPLHF.

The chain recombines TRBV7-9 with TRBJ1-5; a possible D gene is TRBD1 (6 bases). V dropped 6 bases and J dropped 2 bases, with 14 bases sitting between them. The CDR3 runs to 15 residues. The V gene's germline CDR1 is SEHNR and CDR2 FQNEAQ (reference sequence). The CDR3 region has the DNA TGTGCCAGCAGAGAGGGGACATTAGGCAATCAGCCCCAGCATTTT. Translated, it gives CASREGTLGNQPQHF.

In DNA form, the CDR3 reads TGTGCCAGCAGCTTCGACCGGGGCTCCTACAATGAGCAGTTCTTC. Protein: CASSFDRGSYNEQFF. This chain connects TRBV11-2 to TRBJ2-1, with a weak D call TRBD2 (5 bases). Trimming stripped 3 bases from V and 0 bases from J, with 9 bases between. The V gene's germline CDR1 is SGHAT and CDR2 FQNNGV. This CDR3 comprises 15 residues.

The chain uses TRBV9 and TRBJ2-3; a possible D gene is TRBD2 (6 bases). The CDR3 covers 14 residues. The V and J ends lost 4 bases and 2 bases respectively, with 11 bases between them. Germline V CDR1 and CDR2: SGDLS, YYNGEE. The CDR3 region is CASSLSGSTDTQYF. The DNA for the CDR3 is TGTGCCAGCAGCCTCAGCGGGTCCACAGATACGCAGTATTTT.

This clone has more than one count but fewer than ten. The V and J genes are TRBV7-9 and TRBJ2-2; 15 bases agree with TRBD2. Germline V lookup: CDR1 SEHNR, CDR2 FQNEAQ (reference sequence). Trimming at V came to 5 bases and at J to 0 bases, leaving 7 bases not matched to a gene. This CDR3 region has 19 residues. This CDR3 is CASSTRGLAGGSNTGELFF. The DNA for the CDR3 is TGTGCCAGCAGCACCCGAGGACTAGCGGGAGGGTCGAACACCGGGGAGCTGTTTTTT.

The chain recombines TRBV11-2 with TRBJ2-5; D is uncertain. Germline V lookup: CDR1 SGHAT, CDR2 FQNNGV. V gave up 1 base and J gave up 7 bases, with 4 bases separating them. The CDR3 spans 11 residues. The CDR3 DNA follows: TGTGCCAGCAGCTTAGGAGGGACCCAGTACTTC. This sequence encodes CASSLGGTQYF.

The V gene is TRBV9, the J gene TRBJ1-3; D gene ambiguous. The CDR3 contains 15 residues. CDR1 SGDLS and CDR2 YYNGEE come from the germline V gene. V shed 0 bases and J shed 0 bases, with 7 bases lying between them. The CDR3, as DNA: TGTGCCAGCAGCGTAGTACCAGGCTCTGGAAACACCATATATTTT. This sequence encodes CASSVVPGSGNTIYF.

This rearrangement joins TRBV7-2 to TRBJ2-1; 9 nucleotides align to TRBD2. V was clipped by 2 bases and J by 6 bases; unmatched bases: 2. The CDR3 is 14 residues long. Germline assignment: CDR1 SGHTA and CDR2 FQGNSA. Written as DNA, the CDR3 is TGTGCCAGCAGCTTACCGCGGGGGGGCAATGAGCAGTTCTTC. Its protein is CASSLPRGGNEQFF.

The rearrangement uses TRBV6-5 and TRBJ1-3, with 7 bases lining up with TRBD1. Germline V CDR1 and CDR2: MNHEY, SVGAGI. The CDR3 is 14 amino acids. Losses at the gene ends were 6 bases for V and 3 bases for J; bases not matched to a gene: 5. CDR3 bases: TGTGCCAGCAGCGCAGGGGGGAGTGGAAACACCATATATTTT. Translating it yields CASSAGGSGNTIYF.

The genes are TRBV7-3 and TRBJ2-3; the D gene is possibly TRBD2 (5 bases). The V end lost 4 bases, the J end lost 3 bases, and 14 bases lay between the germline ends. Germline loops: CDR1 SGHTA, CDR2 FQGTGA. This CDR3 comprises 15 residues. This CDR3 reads CASSSTGESTDTQYF. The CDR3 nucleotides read TGTGCCAGCAGCTCGACCGGGGAGTCAACAGATACGCAGTATTTT.

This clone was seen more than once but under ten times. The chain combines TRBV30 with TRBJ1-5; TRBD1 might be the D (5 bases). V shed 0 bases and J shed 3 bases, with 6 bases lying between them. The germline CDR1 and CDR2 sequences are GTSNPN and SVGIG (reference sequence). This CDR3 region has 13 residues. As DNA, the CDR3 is TGTGCCTGGAGTGTACAGGACAATCAGCCCCAGCATTTT. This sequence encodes CAWSVQDNQPQHF.